Each of the 32 T cell receptor beta chains below was sequenced from the same sample in a study of blood T cell repertoires in COVID-19. The repertoire was sequenced with immunoSEQ multiplex PCR; TCRdb's copy has only in-frame clones and lacks some. The data show 100,000 or so clones, around nine tenths seen once. Sequenced material: peripheral blood. The receptors originated from a man in his fifties or sixties with active or convalescent COVID-19.

This rearrangement joins TRBV30 to TRBJ1-2; D call uncertain. The germline V and J ends were trimmed by 8 bases and 8 bases, with 18 bases remaining between them. The length of the CDR3 is 12 residues. Germline CDR1 GTSNPN, CDR2 SVGIG (reference sequence). The DNA for the CDR3 is TGTGCCGCAACACGGGATTCGAGGGGCTACACCTTC. Protein sequence: CAATRDSRGYTF.

The chain couples TRBV30 to TRBJ2-7; D gene unclear. CDR1 and CDR2 from the germline V gene are GTSNPN and SVGIG (reference sequence). Trimming took 2 bases from V and 4 from J, leaving 9 bases between them. This CDR3 comprises 12 residues. CDR3: CAWSLSIYEQYF. The CDR3 DNA follows: TGTGCCTGGAGTTTGTCCATTTACGAGCAGTACTTC.

This chain links TRBV4-3 with TRBJ1-2; no firm D call. CDR3 length equals 12 residues. The germline gives CDR1 LGHNA, CDR2 YSLEER. The V end was cut by 0 bases, the J end by 7 bases, with 6 bases between. CDR3 coding DNA: TGCGCCAGCAGCCAAGATCGGGTTGGCTACACCTTC. It yields the protein CASSQDRVGYTF.

This chain joins TRBV3-1 (or the pseudogene TRBV3-2) and TRBJ2-3; D might be TRBD1 (5 bases). Trimming shortened V by 4 bases and J by 0 bases, and 11 bases separated the two germline ends. CDR3 length: 15 amino acids. The germline V gene encodes CDR1 LGHDT and CDR2 YNNKEL (reference sequence). The CDR3 coding sequence is TGTGCCAGCAGCCCTCAGGGCCTTAGCACAGATACGCAGTATTTT. Residues: CASSPQGLSTDTQYF.

This clone was detected a few times. The chain is built from TRBV5-1 and TRBJ1-6; a possible D gene is TRBD1 (6 bases). Trimming stripped 3 bases from V and 10 bases from J, with 14 bases between. Germline V gene data show CDR1 as SGHRS and CDR2 as YFSETQ. CDR3 size: 14 residues. CDR3 DNA sequence: TGCGCCAGCAGCTCGAACAGGGATTCGTCACCCCTCCACTTT. Translation: CASSSNRDSSPLHF.

The genes are TRBV7-2 and TRBJ2-7; D is ambiguous. This CDR3 region has 14 residues. V was trimmed by 0 bases and J by 3 bases, leaving 9 bases between them. Germline loops: CDR1 SGHTA, CDR2 FQGNSA. CDR3 in amino acids: CASSLAVGYYEQYF. CDR3 nucleotides: TGTGCCAGCAGCTTAGCGGTCGGGTACTACGAGCAGTACTTC.

The J gene is TRBJ2-5, the V gene TRBV19; D possibly corresponds to TRBD1 (5 bases). The V end was cut by 8 bases, the J end by 0 bases, with 7 bases between. The CDR3 is 12 amino acids. The germline V gene has CDR1 LNHDA and CDR2 SQIVND (reference sequence). The CDR3 DNA sequence: TGTGCCAGTGCGACAGACCAAGAGACCCAGTACTTC. Its protein product is CASATDQETQYF.

The chain is built from TRBV4-1 and TRBJ2-3, with 9 bases fitting TRBD1. The CDR3 is 16 amino acids. The junction had 10 bases not matched to a gene; V was cut back by 5 bases and J by 4 bases. CDR1 is MGHRA, CDR2 YSYEKL, per germline. The CDR3 region is CASSWRDRDSADTQYF. The CDR3 nucleotides are TGCGCCAGCAGCTGGCGGGACAGGGATTCGGCAGATACGCAGTATTTT.

This chain links TRBV29-1 with TRBJ2-2, with D perhaps matching TRBD2 (5 bases). V lost 3 bases, J lost 0 bases, and 11 bases lay in between. This CDR3 contains 15 residues. In germline, CDR1 is SQVTM, CDR2 ANQGSEA. The CDR3 bases are TGCAGCGTTGATGTCGGAGGTGCGAACACCGGGGAGCTGTTTTTT. Protein product: CSVDVGGANTGELFF.

The J gene is TRBJ2-7, the V gene TRBV11-2, with TRBD1 matching over 8 bases. The CDR3 spans 15 residues. J gave up 7 bases and V 1 base, and 9 bases lay outside the gene matches. From germline, CDR1 is SGHAT and CDR2 FQNNGV. The CDR3 loop is CASSLGQGFSEEQYF. CDR3 bases: TGTGCCAGCAGCTTAGGACAGGGGTTTTCGGAGGAGCAGTACTTC.

This chain joins TRBV10-3 and TRBJ2-3, with 9 bases matching TRBD1. Germline V gene sequence: CDR1 ENHRY, CDR2 SYGVKD. V lost 7 bases to trimming and J lost 1 base; unmatched junction nucleotides: 6. The length of the CDR3 is 15 residues. The chain's CDR3 is CAITTGQGGTDTQYF. The CDR3 region has the DNA TGTGCCATCACCACGGGACAGGGAGGCACAGATACGCAGTATTTT.

V and J are TRBV19 and TRBJ1-4; 7 bases match TRBD1. Germline values: CDR1 LNHDA, CDR2 SQIVND (reference sequence). Germline trimming cut 3 bases from V and 6 bases from J; bases unmatched to any gene: 4. This CDR3 region has 14 residues. The CDR3 nucleotides read TGTGCCAGTAGTATCGGGGACAGTTATGAAAAACTGTTTTTT. It yields the protein CASSIGDSYEKLFF.

The chain is built from TRBV5-1 and TRBJ2-3; 7 bases are a match to TRBD1. The CDR3 runs 14 residues. V gave up 4 bases and J gave up 3 bases; unmatched junction bases: 5. Germline lookup yields CDR1 SGHRS and CDR2 YFSETQ. CDR3 DNA sequence: TGCGCCAGCAGCCAGGGGGAAGCAACAGATACGCAGTATTTT. Translating gives CASSQGEATDTQYF.

This clone came up once. The genes are TRBV6-1 and TRBJ2-4, with D perhaps matching TRBD1 (5 bases). Germline V gene sequence: CDR1 MNHNS, CDR2 SASEGT. This CDR3 is 15 amino acids long. V dropped 0 bases and J dropped 7 bases, with 13 bases sitting between them. This CDR3 is CASSEAWAGLNIQYF. The CDR3 bases are TGTGCCAGCAGTGAAGCGTGGGCAGGGTTGAACATTCAGTACTTC.

The chain combines TRBV30 with TRBJ2-2, with 7 positions matching TRBD2. In germline, CDR1 is GTSNPN, CDR2 SVGIG (reference sequence). V lost 0 bases and J lost 0; bases outside the gene matches: 1. CDR3 size: 15 residues. CDR3 in DNA: TGTGCCTGGAGTGTCGGGGGGACGAACACCGGGGAGCTGTTTTTT. It specifies CAWSVGGTNTGELFF. Full variable domain (remainder filled in from reference TRBV30 and TRBJ2-2): SQTIHQWPATLVQPVGSPLSLECTVEGTSNPNLYWYRQAAGRGLQLLFYSVGIGQISSEVPQNLSASRPQDRQFILSSKKLLLSDSGFYLCAWSVGGTNTGELFFGEGSRLTVL.

The table lists this clone with a count of one. This chain uses TRBV6-5 with TRBJ2-3; 7 nucleotides line up with TRBD1. Per the germline V gene, CDR1 is MNHEY and CDR2 is SVGAGI. The CDR3 sequence is 13 residues long. V shed 6 bases, J shed 6 bases, and the junction held 6 bases outside the gene matches. The CDR3 DNA sequence: TGTGCCAGCAGAAAGACAGGGTCGGATACGCAGTATTTT. Amino acid sequence: CASRKTGSDTQYF.

The chain uses TRBV24-1 and TRBJ2-2; TRBD1 matches 7 bases. The CDR3 totals 15 residues. The V segment lost 7 bases and the J segment 6 bases; nucleotides outside the gene matches: 10. Germline CDR1 and CDR2: KGHDR and SFDVKD. The CDR3 here is CATSPLTGPSGELFF. The CDR3 DNA reads TGTGCCACCAGCCCACTGACAGGGCCTTCCGGGGAGCTGTTTTTT.

This clone was detected only a few times. The CDR3 here is CATSDSGTGYQPQHF. In DNA, the CDR3 is TGTGCCACCAGTGATTCCGGGACTGGGTATCAGCCCCAGCATTTT. The chain combines TRBV24-1 with TRBJ1-5, with D possibly TRBD1 on 5 matching bases. Germline loops: CDR1 KGHDR, CDR2 SFDVKD. There are 15 residues in the CDR3. V dropped 2 bases and J dropped 5 bases, with 12 bases sitting between them.

J is TRBJ1-5 and V is TRBV12-1. TRBV12-1 is a pseudogene locus. The CDR3 has 18 amino acids. CDR3 sequence: CASSFGGVGGANNQPQHF. The CDR3 nucleotides read TGTGCCAGCAGCTTTGGGGGGGTCGGAGGGGCCAACAATCAGCCCCAGCATTTT.

The rearrangement links TRBV11-2 to TRBJ1-2, with unresolved D. V was pared by 3 bases and J by 4 bases, with 6 bases between. Germline assignment: CDR1 SGHAT and CDR2 FQNNGV. This CDR3 is 12 amino acids long. The DNA for the CDR3 is TGTGCCAGCAGCTTGTCAGGCTATGGCTACACCTTC. Translating it yields CASSLSGYGYTF. Full variable domain (rest looked up from reference TRBV11-2 and TRBJ1-2): EAGVAQSPRYKIIEKRQSVAFWCNPISGHATLYWYQQILGQGPKLLIQFQNNGVVDDSQLPKDRFSAERLKGVDSTLKIQPAKLEDSAVYLCASSLSGYGYTFGSGTRLTVV.

About this clone: One end of the junction is discordant with germline, which a read error may explain. This chain joins TRBV5-1 and TRBJ2-2; weak D call: TRBD1 (6 bases). The germline V gene encodes CDR1 SGHRS and CDR2 YFSETQ. CDR3 size: 14 residues. The CDR3 DNA sequence: TGCGCCAGCGGCTTGACAGGGAACACCGGGGAGCTGTTTTTT. Its protein is CASGLTGNTGELFF.

This clone was counted a single time. The V and J genes are TRBV7-9 and TRBJ1-2; 9 bases map to TRBD1. Germline CDR1 and CDR2: SEHNR and FQNEAQ (reference sequence). CDR3 length equals 15 residues. V shed 4 bases, J shed 6 bases, and the junction held 9 bases outside the gene matches. CDR3 sequence reads: CASSYNEGTGHGYTF. CDR3 DNA: TGTGCCAGCAGCTACAATGAAGGGACAGGGCATGGCTACACCTTC. Full variable domain (missing parts from reference TRBV7-9 and TRBJ1-2): DTGVSQNPRHKITKRGQNVTFRCDPISEHNRLYWYRQTLGQGPEFLTYFQNEAQLEKSRLLSDRFSAERPKGSFSTLEIQRTEQGDSAMYLCASSYNEGTGHGYTFGSGTRLTVV.

The chain recombines TRBV4-3 with TRBJ2-3; no clear D. Looked up from germline, CDR1 is LGHNA and CDR2 is YSLEER. Trimming took off 3 bases at V and 5 bases at J, with 9 bases between the two ends. The CDR3 sequence is 13 residues long. For the CDR3, the DNA is TGCGCCAGCAGCCACGTCCTAGAAGATACGCAGTATTTT. Amino acids: CASSHVLEDTQYF.

This chain connects TRBV6-6 to TRBJ2-5, with 7 positions matching TRBD1. The CDR3 sequence is 16 residues long. J was trimmed by 2 bases and V by 7 bases; bases with no gene match: 13. Germline CDR1 is MNHNY and CDR2 is SVGAGI (reference sequence). The CDR3 DNA is TGTGCCAGCACTATCCGGGACAGAAAACGACAAGAGACCCAGTACTTC. Amino acids: CASTIRDRKRQETQYF.

In its sample, this clone was seen a few times. Here the CDR3 reads CASSVLPGQGADTQYF. Written as DNA, the CDR3 is TGTGCCAGCAGTGTTCTACCGGGACAGGGGGCAGATACGCAGTATTTT. The chain uses TRBV6-1 and TRBJ2-3; 11 nucleotides match TRBD1. CDR1 and CDR2 (germline): MNHNS, SASEGT. This CDR3 spans 16 amino acids. V trimming: 4 bases; J trimming: 4 bases; junction bases outside the gene matches: 7.

This clone appeared a single time. This rearrangement joins TRBV4-1 to TRBJ2-7; a weak D match, TRBD1 (5 bases). The CDR3 is 16 amino acids. The V end lost 2 bases, the J end lost 3 bases, and 17 bases lay between the germline ends. Germline loops: CDR1 MGHRA, CDR2 YSYEKL. In DNA form, the CDR3 reads TGCGCCAGCAGCCAAAGTTCGTACAGGACCGACTACGAGCAGTACTTC. Residues: CASSQSSYRTDYEQYF.

The chain combines TRBV7-8 with TRBJ2-1, with 7 bases fitting TRBD1. V was clipped by 5 bases and J by 8 bases; unmatched bases: 9. This CDR3 spans 14 amino acids. Germline V gives CDR1 SGHVS, CDR2 FQNEAQ. This CDR3 reads CASSVGTVVHEQFF. The CDR3 coding sequence is TGTGCCAGCAGCGTTGGGACAGTAGTCCATGAGCAGTTCTTC.

Concerning this clone: A much larger clone differs by one base, so this may be a read error. The chain couples TRBV5-1 to TRBJ1-2, with D maybe TRBD1 (6 bases). The CDR3 totals 12 residues. V was clipped by 4 bases and J by 2 bases, with 6 bases between them. Germline loops: CDR1 SGHRS, CDR2 YFSETQ. The chain's CDR3 is CASSTGNYGYTF. DNA for the CDR3: TGCGCCAGCAGCACAGGGAACTATGGCTACACCTTC.

This rearrangement joins TRBV10-2 to TRBJ2-7; 8 nucleotides line up with TRBD1. Germline V gene sequence: CDR1 WSHSY, CDR2 SAAADI. The V gene end was trimmed by 6 bases and the J gene end by 6 bases; junction bases not matched to a gene: 10. The CDR3 is made up of 14 amino acids. The CDR3 region is CASSLRQGPGEQYV. CDR3 nucleotides: TGCGCCAGCAGCCTAAGACAGGGGCCGGGCGAGCAGTACGTC.

This chain uses TRBV2 with TRBJ2-7, with 10 positions matching TRBD1. Looked up from germline, CDR1 is SNHLY and CDR2 is FYNNEI. The V segment lost 6 bases and the J segment 6 bases; nucleotides outside the gene matches: 5. This CDR3 has 13 residues. CDR3 in DNA: TGTGCCAGCAGGGAGACAGGGGGCGTCGAGCAGTACGTC. This translates into CASRETGGVEQYV.

The chain joins TRBV5-1 to TRBJ1-4; D remains ambiguous. Looked up from germline, CDR1 is SGHRS and CDR2 is YFSETQ. The V gene lost 4 bases and the J gene lost 5 bases, with 12 bases spanning the gap. This CDR3 has 14 residues. The CDR3 nucleotides read TGCGCCAGCAGCCCACAGAGACCGAATGAAAAACTGTTTTTT. Translating gives CASSPQRPNEKLFF.

About this clone itself: One junction end does not reproduce the germline sequence, and a read error may be involved. The chain carries TRBV6-2 or TRBV6-3 and TRBJ2-5, with 8 nucleotides matching TRBD2. Germline V gene lookup returns CDR1 MNHEY and CDR2 SVGEGT. This CDR3 spans 15 amino acids. DNA of the CDR3: TGTGCCAGCAGTTCCCGGGGACTAGGGGCAGAGGCCCAGTACTTC. This codes for CASSSRGLGAEAQYF.